These T cell receptor beta chains were read from a single sample in a study of T cells in Graves' hyperthyroidism and ophthalmopathy. TCRdb re-called the multiplex PCR reads through MiXCR, storing one row per CDR3 protein. The data show roughly 380,000 distinct CDR3 sequences, over 11% seen once. Sequences were obtained from blood. The receptors here all came from a woman aged 55-70 years with Graves' hyperthyroidism. Both conserved end residues are part of each CDR3. D genes are given only for firm matches. Size is stated for part of the rows, as once, few or many counts, or as a class when the clone is expanded.

V	size	J	D	DNA	CDR3
TRBV20-1	many	TRBJ2-1	NA	TGCAGTGCTAGAGGGGGACACGCGATAGGCCCACCCCATGAGCAGTTCTTC	CSARGGHAIGPPHEQFF
TRBV12-5	many	TRBJ2-5	TRBD1	TGTGCTAGTGGTTCGTGGACAGGGCAAGAGACCCAGTACTTC	CASGSWTGQETQYF
TRBV11-2	few	TRBJ1-4	NA	TGTGCCAGCAGCTTAGATGCTGGGCCCGGGGCTAATGAAAAACTGTTTTTT	CASSLDAGPGANEKLFF
TRBV12-3/TRBV12-4	many	TRBJ2-5	TRBD1	TGTGCCAGCAGTTACTCGACAGGGGGCTTGGAGACCCAGTACTTC	CASSYSTGGLETQYF
TRBV12-3/TRBV12-4	many	TRBJ2-7	TRBD2	TGTGCCAGCAGCGGGGGTGGGGGGACGGGACTAGCGGGCTACTACGAGCAGTACTTC	CASSGGGGTGLAGYYEQYF
TRBV9	NA	TRBJ1-5	TRBD1	TGTGCCAGCAGCGTCGGGACAGGGAGTCAGCCCCAGCATTTT	CASSVGTGSQPQHF
TRBV5-1	many	TRBJ1-2	NA	TGCGCCAGCAGCTTGGAGACGGGCGGGAACTATGGCTACACCTTC	CASSLETGGNYGYTF
TRBV4-2	many	TRBJ2-7	NA	TGTGCCAGCAGCCAAGATAGGCAGATCTACTACGAGCAGTACTTC	CASSQDRQIYYEQYF
TRBV20-1	many	TRBJ2-1	TRBD2	TGCAGTGCTAGAGATCTAGGACTAGCGGGAGGAATCGATGAGCAGTTCTTC	CSARDLGLAGGIDEQFF
TRBV7-9	few	TRBJ2-7	NA	TGTGCCAGCTCCTGGGACGAAGCCTACGAGCAGTACTTC	CASSWDEAYEQYF
TRBV24-1	many	TRBJ2-4	TRBD2	TGTGCCACCAGTGAACCACCGACTAGCGGGAAAAACATTCAGTACTTC	CATSEPPTSGKNIQYF
TRBV12-5	few	TRBJ2-1	NA	TGTGCTAGTGGTTTGTTGACACTCTACAATGAGCAGTTCTTC	CASGLLTLYNEQFF
TRBV20-1	many	TRBJ2-2	NA	TGCAGTGCCAGACCGACTCGCTCCGGGGAGCTGTTTTTT	CSARPTRSGELFF
TRBV30	NA	TRBJ1-1	NA	TGTGCCTGGAGTTTCGACTGGGGCAGGGCTACTGAAGCTTTCTTT	CAWSFDWGRATEAFF
TRBV10-3	NA	TRBJ2-7	TRBD2	TGTGCCATCAGTGAGGCTTCAGGGACTAGCGGTACCTACGAGCAGTACTTC	CAISEASGTSGTYEQYF
TRBV12-3/TRBV12-4	NA	TRBJ2-7	TRBD1	TGTGCCAGCACAACCAAGGACAGGACCTACGAGCAGTACTTC	CASTTKDRTYEQYF
TRBV7-8	many	TRBJ2-7	TRBD2	TGTGCCAGCAGCCCGGGGGGGAGAGGGGAGCAGTACTTC	CASSPGGRGEQYF
TRBV20-1	NA	TRBJ2-7	TRBD2	TGCAGTGCTAGAATACGGGGAGGGACCTACGAGCAGTACTTC	CSARIRGGTYEQYF
TRBV5-1	many	TRBJ2-7	NA	TGCGCCAGCAGCGCGACTAGCTACGAGCAGTACTTC	CASSATSYEQYF
TRBV30	few	TRBJ2-4	TRBD1	TGTGCCTGGACCGCACAGACAGGGAGTCTGGCCCCCTGGGGCAAAAACATTCAGTACTTC	CAWTAQTGSLAPWGKNIQYF
TRBV11-2	NA	TRBJ2-7	TRBD2	TGTGCCAGCAGCCCCCTGCGCGGGAGAACCTACGAGCGGTACTTC	CASSPLRGRTYERYF